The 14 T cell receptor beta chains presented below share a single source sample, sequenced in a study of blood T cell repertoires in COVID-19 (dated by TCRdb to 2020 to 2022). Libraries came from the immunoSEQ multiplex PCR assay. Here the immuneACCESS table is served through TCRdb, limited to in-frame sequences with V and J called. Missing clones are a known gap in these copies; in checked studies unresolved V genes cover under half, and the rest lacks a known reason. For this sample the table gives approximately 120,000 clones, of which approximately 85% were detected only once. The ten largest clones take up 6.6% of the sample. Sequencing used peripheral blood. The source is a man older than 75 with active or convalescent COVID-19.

The CDR3 here is CASSLETGQETQYF. DNA of the CDR3: TGCGCCAGCAGCTTGGAGACAGGGCAAGAGACCCAGTACTTC. The rearrangement links TRBV5-1 to TRBJ2-5; 7 bases align to TRBD1. The CDR3 contains 14 residues. CDR1 is SGHRS and CDR2 is YFSETQ in the germline V gene. With 0 bases clipped from V and 2 bases from J, the junction kept 1 base outside the gene matches. Combining the CDR3 with reference TRBV5-1 and TRBJ2-5 gives the whole variable domain KAGVTQTPRYLIKTRGQQVTLSCSPISGHRSVSWYQQTPGQGLQFLFEYFSETQRNKGNFPGRFSGRQFSNSRSEMNVSTLELGDSALYLCASSLETGQETQYFGPGTRLLVL.

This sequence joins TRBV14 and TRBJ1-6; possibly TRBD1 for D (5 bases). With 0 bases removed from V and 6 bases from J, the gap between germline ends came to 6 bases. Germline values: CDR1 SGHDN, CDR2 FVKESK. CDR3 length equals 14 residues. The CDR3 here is CASSQETVNSPLHF. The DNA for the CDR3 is TGTGCCAGCAGCCAAGAGACAGTTAATTCACCCCTCCACTTT.

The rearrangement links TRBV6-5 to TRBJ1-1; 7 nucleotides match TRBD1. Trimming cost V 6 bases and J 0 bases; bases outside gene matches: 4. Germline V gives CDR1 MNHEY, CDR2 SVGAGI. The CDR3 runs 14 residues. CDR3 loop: CASRQTGLNTEAFF. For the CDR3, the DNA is TGTGCCAGCAGACAGACAGGGCTGAACACTGAAGCTTTCTTT.

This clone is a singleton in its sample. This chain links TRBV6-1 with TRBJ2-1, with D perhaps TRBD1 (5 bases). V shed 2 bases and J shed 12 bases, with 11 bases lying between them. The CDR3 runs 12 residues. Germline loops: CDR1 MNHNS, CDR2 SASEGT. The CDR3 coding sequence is TGTGCCAGCAGTGAAACAGGCTATTGGCAGTTCTTC. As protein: CASSETGYWQFF.

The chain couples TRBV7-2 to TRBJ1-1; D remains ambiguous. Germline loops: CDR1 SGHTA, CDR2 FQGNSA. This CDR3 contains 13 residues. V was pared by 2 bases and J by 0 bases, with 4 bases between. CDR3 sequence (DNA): TGTGCCAGCAGCTTACAGGTGAACACTGAAGCTTTCTTT. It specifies CASSLQVNTEAFF.

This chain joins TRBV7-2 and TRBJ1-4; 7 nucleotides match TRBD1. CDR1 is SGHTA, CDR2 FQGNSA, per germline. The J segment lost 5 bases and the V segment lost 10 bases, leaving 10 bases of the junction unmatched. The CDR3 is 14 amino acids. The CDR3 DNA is TGTGCCACGAAAAATGGGACAGCAAATGAAAAACTGTTTTTT. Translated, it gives CATKNGTANEKLFF.

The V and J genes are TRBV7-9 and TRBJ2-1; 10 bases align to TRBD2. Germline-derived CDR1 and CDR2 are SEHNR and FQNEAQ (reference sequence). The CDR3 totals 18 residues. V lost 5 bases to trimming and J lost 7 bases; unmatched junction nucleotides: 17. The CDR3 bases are TGTGCCAGCAGCAGGCCCCGCTTTCTAGCGGGAGTGGGGAATGAGCAGTTCTTC. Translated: CASSRPRFLAGVGNEQFF.

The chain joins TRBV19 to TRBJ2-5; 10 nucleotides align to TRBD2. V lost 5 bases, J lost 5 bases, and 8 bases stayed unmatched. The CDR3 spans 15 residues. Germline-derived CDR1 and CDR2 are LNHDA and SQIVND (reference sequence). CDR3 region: CASSSSGGTTETQYF. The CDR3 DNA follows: TGTGCCAGTAGTTCTAGCGGGGGAACGACGGAGACCCAGTACTTC.

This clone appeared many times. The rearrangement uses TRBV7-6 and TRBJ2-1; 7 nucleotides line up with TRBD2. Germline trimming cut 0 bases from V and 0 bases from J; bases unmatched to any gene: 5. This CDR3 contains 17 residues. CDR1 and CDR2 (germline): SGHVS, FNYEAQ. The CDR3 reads CASSLAGGESSYNEQFF. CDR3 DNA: TGTGCCAGCAGCTTAGCGGGGGGGGAGAGCTCCTACAATGAGCAGTTCTTC.

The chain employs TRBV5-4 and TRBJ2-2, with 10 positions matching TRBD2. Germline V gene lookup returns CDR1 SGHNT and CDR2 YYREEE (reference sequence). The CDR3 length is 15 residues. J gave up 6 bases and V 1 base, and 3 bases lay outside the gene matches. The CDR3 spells CASSLSSGGAGELFF. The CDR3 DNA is TGTGCCAGCAGCTTGTCTAGCGGGGGAGCCGGGGAGCTGTTTTTT.

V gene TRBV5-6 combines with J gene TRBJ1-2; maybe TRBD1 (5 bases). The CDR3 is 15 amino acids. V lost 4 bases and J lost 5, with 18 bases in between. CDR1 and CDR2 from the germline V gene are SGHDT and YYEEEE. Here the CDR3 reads CASSLGGRNPYGYTF. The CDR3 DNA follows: TGTGCCAGCAGCCTCGGGGGACGAAATCCGTATGGCTACACCTTC.

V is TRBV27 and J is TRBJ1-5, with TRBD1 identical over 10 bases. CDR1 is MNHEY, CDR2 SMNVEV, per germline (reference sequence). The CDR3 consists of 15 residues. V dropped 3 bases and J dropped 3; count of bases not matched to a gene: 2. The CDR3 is CASSLGTGVNQPQHF. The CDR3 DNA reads TGTGCCAGCAGTTTGGGGACAGGGGTCAATCAGCCCCAGCATTTT.

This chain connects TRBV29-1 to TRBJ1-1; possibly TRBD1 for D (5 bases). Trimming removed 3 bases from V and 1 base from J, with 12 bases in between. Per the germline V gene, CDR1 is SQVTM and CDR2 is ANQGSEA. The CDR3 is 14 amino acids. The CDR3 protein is CSVESRTPNTEAFF. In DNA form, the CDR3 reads TGCAGCGTTGAGTCTAGGACACCGAACACTGAAGCTTTCTTT.

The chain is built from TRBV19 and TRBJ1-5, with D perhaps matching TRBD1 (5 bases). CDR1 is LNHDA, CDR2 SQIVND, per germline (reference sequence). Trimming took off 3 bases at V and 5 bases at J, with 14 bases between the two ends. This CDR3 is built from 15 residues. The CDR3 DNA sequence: TGTGCCAGTAGTATGGATGGACACTTATATCAGCCCCAGCATTTT. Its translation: CASSMDGHLYQPQHF.